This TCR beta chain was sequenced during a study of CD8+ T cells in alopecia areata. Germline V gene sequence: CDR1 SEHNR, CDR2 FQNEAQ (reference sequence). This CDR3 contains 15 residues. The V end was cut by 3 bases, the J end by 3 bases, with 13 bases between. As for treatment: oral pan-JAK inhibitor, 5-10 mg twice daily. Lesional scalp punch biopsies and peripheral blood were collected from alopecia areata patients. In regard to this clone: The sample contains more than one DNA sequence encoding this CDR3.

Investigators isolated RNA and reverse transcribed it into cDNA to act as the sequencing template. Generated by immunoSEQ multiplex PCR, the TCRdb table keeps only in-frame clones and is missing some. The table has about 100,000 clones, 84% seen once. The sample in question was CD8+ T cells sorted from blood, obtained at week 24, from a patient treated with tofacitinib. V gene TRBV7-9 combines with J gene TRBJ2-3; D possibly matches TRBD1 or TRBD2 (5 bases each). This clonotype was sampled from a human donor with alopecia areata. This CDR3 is CASSLTGWGTDTQYF. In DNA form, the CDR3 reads TGTGCCAGCAGCTTGACGGGGTGGGGGACAGATACGCAGTATTTT.